The source of this TCR beta chain is a study of blood T cell repertoires in COVID-19. Overall study: Researchers got acute and convalescent COVID-19 samples from the United States, Italy and Spain.

V was clipped by 6 bases and J by 1 base, with 12 bases between them. Germline values: CDR1 MDHEN, CDR2 SYDVKM. CDR3 length: 14 residues. TCRdb's table, derived via immunoSEQ multiplex PCR, lists solely in-frame clones and lacks some. The sample has 200,000 to 250,000 clones, roughly 85% seen once. The sample comprised peripheral blood. The rearrangement joins TRBV28 to TRBJ1-1; D is possibly TRBD1 (5 bases). The TCR was taken from a man aged 35 to 55 with acute or convalescent COVID-19. The CDR3 spells CASSRGGANTEAFF. The DNA for the CDR3 is TGTGCCAGCAGCCGGGGGGGTGCGAACACTGAAGCTTTCTTT.